This T cell receptor beta chain was identified during a study of shared clonotypes between healthy human individuals. Every immunoSEQ plate was one replicate of a subset's evenly spread DNA. Sorted-subset replicate PCR reactions were performed with approximately 0.2 ug DNA, corresponding to 30,000 or so T cell genomes. As originally analysed: Junction-only sequences produced by ImmunoSEQ had no quality scores, so filtering differed. Profiling relied on immunoSEQ multiplex PCR, and the TCRdb table lists in-frame clones only, not all of them. The V and J calls and the clone size are those of that table, but D and trimming were determined from the DNA. The data hold about 670,000 clones, with more than 70% observed a single time. CDR1 SGHAT and CDR2 FQNNGV come from the germline V gene. The J segment lost 5 bases and the V segment lost 5 bases, leaving 10 bases of the junction unmatched. The CDR3 has 16 amino acids.

Each of the donors was a healthy adult who was HIV-negative and had not had a recent acute infection or vaccination. The TCR sequence derives from a woman aged 25 to 39 in good health. The specimen sequenced was memory CD4+ T cells sorted from blood. Noted subset: CD45RA-negative fraction. The genes are TRBV11-2 and TRBJ2-7, with TRBD2 identical over 12 bases. The CDR3 protein is CASSLPGLAGLDEQYF. CDR3 DNA: TGTGCCAGCAGCCTCCCCGGACTAGCGGGACTAGACGAGCAGTACTTC.